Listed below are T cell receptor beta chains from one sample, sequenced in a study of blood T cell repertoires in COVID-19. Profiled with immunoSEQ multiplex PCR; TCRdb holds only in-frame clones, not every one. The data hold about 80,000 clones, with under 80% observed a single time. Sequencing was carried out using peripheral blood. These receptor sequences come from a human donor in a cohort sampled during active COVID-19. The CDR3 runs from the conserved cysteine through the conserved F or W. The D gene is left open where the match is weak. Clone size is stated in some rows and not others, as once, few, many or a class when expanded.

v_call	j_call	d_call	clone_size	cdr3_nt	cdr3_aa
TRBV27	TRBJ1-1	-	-	TGTGCCAGCAGTTTTTCGCTACAGCTGAACACTGAAGCTTTCTTT	CASSFSLQLNTEAFF
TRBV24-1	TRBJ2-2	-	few	TGTGCCACCAGTGATTTGCACCCAGCCGGGGAGCTGTTTTTT	CATSDLHPAGELFF
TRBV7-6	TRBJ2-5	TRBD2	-	TGTGCCAGCAGCTTCGTCGTGTCTTTTGTAGCGGGGGGTAGAAGTCAAGAGACCCAGTACTTC	CASSFVVSFVAGGRSQETQYF
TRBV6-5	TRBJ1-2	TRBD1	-	TGTGCCAGCAGTTACGCGGACAGGGAAGGCTACACCTTC	CASSYADREGYTF
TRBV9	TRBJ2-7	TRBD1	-	TGTGCCAGCAGCGGACAGGGGCGGTACGAGCAGTACTTC	CASSGQGRYEQYF
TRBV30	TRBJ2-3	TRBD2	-	TGTGCCTGGAGTGTCGGGGGCGGGAGGGATACGCAGTATTTT	CAWSVGGGRDTQYF
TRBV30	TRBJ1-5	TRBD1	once	TGTGCCTGGAGTCGACAGGGTGATCAGCCCCAGCATTTT	CAWSRQGDQPQHF
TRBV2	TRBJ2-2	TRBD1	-	TGTGCCAGCAGTGAAGCGGGGACAGGGGGGGTGGCCGGGGAGCTGTTTTTT	CASSEAGTGGVAGELFF
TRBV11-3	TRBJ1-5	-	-	TGTGCCAGCGACTCCAGGAGGGCATATAGCAATCAGCCCCAGCATTTT	CASDSRRAYSNQPQHF
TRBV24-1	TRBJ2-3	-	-	TGTGCCGTCCAGGGGAGGGCCATCACAGATACGCAGTATTTT	CAVQGRAITDTQYF
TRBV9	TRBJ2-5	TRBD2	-	TGTGCCAGCAGCGTAGGATTCGGGGGGGTCCAAGAGACCCAGTACTTC	CASSVGFGGVQETQYF
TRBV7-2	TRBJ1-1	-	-	TGTGCCAGCAGCTGGGCACGGACTGAAGCTTTCTTT	CASSWARTEAFF
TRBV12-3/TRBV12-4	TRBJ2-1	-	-	TGTGCCAGCAGCGGGGGTAGTTATGAGCAGTTCTTC	CASSGGSYEQFF
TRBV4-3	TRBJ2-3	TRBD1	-	TGCGCCAGCAGCTTGTGGACAGGCAGCACAGATACGCAGTATTTT	CASSLWTGSTDTQYF
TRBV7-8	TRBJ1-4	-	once	TGTGCCAGCAGCTTACGACCCGGGACAACAACTAATGAAAAACTGTTTTTT	CASSLRPGTTTNEKLFF
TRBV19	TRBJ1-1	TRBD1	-	TGTGCCAGTTTTTCCCCGGACAGGTGGGGCGGAGAGACTGAAGCTTTCTTT	CASFSPDRWGGETEAFF
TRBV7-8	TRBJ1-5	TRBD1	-	TGTGCCAGCAGCTTAGCCGGGACAGGGGGTTTGCATAGCAATCAGCCCCAGCATTTT	CASSLAGTGGLHSNQPQHF
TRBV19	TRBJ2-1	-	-	TGTGCCAGTAGTCCCAGGGTTCCGGGGGCCTACAATGAGCAGTTCTTC	CASSPRVPGAYNEQFF
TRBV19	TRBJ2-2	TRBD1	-	TGTGCCAGTGTAAAGGGGGCCGGGATCACCGGGGAGCTGTTTTTT	CASVKGAGITGELFF
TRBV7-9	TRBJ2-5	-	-	TGTGCCAGCAGCTTAAGGGGAGAGACCCAGTACTTC	CASSLRGETQYF
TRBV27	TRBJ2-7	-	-	TGTGCCAGCAGCCGGCGGAGCTTCTACGAGCAGTACTTC	CASSRRSFYEQYF
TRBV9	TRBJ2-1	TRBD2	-	TGTGCCAGCAGCTGGGGGGGCAATGAGCAGTTCTTC	CASSWGGNEQFF
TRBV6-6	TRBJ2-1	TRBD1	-	TGTGCCAGCAGCCGCACCGGGACAGCCTACAATGAGCAGTTCTTC	CASSRTGTAYNEQFF
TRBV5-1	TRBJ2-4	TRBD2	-	TGCGCCAGCAGCTTGACCGTAGCGGGAGGGGAAAACATTCAGTACTTC	CASSLTVAGGENIQYF
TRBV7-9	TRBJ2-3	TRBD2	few	TGTGCCAGCAGCTTAGTGGCTAGCGGGGGTCCTCAGGATACGCAGTATTTT	CASSLVASGGPQDTQYF
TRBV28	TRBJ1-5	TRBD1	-	TGTGCCAGCAGTCAGGGGGCCGGCAATCAGCCCCAGCATTTT	CASSQGAGNQPQHF
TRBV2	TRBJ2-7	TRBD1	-	TGTGCCAGCAGCCGGGACAGAAGCTCCTACGAGCAGTACTTC	CASSRDRSSYEQYF
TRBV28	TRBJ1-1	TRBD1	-	TGTGCCAGCAGTGGGGCTGGGACAGTGAACACTGAAGCTTTCTTT	CASSGAGTVNTEAFF
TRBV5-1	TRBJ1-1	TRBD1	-	TGCGCCAGCAGCTCGGACAGGGAGACTGAAGCTTTCTTT	CASSSDRETEAFF
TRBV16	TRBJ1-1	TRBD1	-	TGTGCCAGCAGCCAAAGGGGACAGGGGGTTCTGAACACTGAAGCTTTCTTT	CASSQRGQGVLNTEAFF
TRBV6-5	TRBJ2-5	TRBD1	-	TGTGCCAGCAGTCCCCGGACAGGGTACCAAGAGACCCAGTACTTC	CASSPRTGYQETQYF
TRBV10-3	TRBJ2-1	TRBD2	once	TGTGCCATCAGCAGACTAGCGGGGGGGCCTGATGGATCCAAGCAGTTCTTC	CAISRLAGGPDGSKQFF
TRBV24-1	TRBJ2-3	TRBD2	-	TGTGCCACCAGTGATTCTAGCGGGAGGGCCTCAGATACGCAGTATTTT	CATSDSSGRASDTQYF
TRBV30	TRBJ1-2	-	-	TGTGCCTGGTCCGAGGGAGGTGGCTACACCTTC	CAWSEGGGYTF
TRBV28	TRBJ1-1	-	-	TGTGCCAGCAGTTTGCCAGGGGCAAAAAACACTGAAGCTTTCTTT	CASSLPGAKNTEAFF
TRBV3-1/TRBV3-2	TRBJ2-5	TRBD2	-	TGTGCCAGCAGCCAAGACCTAGCGGGGGGGCGGGAGACCCAGTACTTC	CASSQDLAGGRETQYF
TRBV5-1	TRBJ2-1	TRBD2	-	TGCGCCAGCAGCTTGGGACTAGCCGATGAGCAGTTCTTC	CASSLGLADEQFF
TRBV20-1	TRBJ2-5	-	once	TGCAGTGCTAGTTTCCTTGAAGAGACCCAGTACTTC	CSASFLEETQYF
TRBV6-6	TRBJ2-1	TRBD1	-	TGTGCCAGCAGTTTCGGGACAGGGGGCACGGGGGAGCAGTTCTTC	CASSFGTGGTGEQFF
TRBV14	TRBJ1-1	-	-	TGTGCCAGCAGCCAAGTGAGGGTGAACACTGAAGCTTTCTTT	CASSQVRVNTEAFF
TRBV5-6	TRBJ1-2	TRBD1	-	TGTGCCAGCAGCGGGACAGGGGAGGCGCGGGGCTACACCTTC	CASSGTGEARGYTF
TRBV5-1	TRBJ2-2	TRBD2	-	TGCGCCAGCAGCTGGTCCCTACTAGCGGGAGGGCCCTCAACCACCGGGGAGCTGTTTTTT	CASSWSLLAGGPSTTGELFF
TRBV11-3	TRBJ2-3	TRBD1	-	TGTGCCAGCAGCTTAGGTTGGACAGGGGGCACAGATACGCAGTATTTT	CASSLGWTGGTDTQYF
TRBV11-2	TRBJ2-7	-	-	TGTGCCAGCAGCTTATACTCCTACGAGCAGTACTTC	CASSLYSYEQYF
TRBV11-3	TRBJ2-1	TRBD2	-	TGTGCCAGCAGCTTGACTAGCGTCGGCAATGAGCAGTTCTTC	CASSLTSVGNEQFF
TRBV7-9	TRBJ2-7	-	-	TGTGCCAGCAGCTTCGCAGATGGCGAGCAGTACTTC	CASSFADGEQYF
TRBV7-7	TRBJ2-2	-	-	TGTGCCAGCAGGGGAAGCGGGAACACCGGGGAGCTGTTTTTT	CASRGSGNTGELFF
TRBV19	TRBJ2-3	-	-	TGTGCCGCTACAGGGTTCCGTAGCACAGATACGCAGTATTTT	CAATGFRSTDTQYF
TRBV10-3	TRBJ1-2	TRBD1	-	TGTGCCACCCGCGGGACAGATGACTATGGCTACACCTTC	CATRGTDDYGYTF
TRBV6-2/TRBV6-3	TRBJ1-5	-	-	TGTGCCAGCAGTTACGCAGAGCTCGAAGGGGATCAGCCCCAGCATTTT	CASSYAELEGDQPQHF
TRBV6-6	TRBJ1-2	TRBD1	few	TGTGCCAGCAGTTCCCGACAGGGCCTAGCTAACTATGGCTACACCTTC	CASSSRQGLANYGYTF
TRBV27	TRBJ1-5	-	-	TGTGCCAGCAGTCCACAGGATAGCAATCAGCCCCAGCATTTT	CASSPQDSNQPQHF
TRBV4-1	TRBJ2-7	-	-	TGCGCCAGCAGCCCCGGGTCTACTTCCTACGAGCAGTACTTC	CASSPGSTSYEQYF
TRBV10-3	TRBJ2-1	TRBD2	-	TGTGCCAGTCAACCGGGACTAGCGGGAGAGCAGTTCTTC	CASQPGLAGEQFF